The 31 T cell receptor beta chains below were found in one sample sequenced in a study of T cell responses to AZD1222 COVID-19 vaccine. Data came from immunoSEQ multiplex PCR; TCRdb stores just in-frame clones and leaves some out. The sample has roughly 140,000 clones, about nine tenths seen once; the top ten hold around 3.6%. The source was peripheral blood, collected on day 0 of AZD1222 vaccination. These receptors came from an adult in good health.

The V gene is TRBV30, the J gene TRBJ2-4, with D uncertain. This CDR3 is built from 12 residues. Germline V lookup: CDR1 GTSNPN, CDR2 SVGIG (reference sequence). The ends were cut back, 2 bases at V and 9 bases at J, with 11 bases in the middle. DNA for the CDR3: TGTGCCTGGAGTAAGTTGAATGCCATTCAGTACTTC. It specifies CAWSKLNAIQYF.

The chain carries TRBV7-8 and TRBJ2-5; D gene unclear. Germline V lookup: CDR1 SGHVS, CDR2 FQNEAQ. V lost 5 bases and J 5 bases, leaving 12 bases between the germline ends. This CDR3 spans 13 amino acids. CDR3 protein: CASSPDPVETQYF. In DNA form, the CDR3 reads TGTGCCAGCAGCCCGGACCCGGTGGAGACCCAGTACTTC.

The gene calls are TRBV3-1 (or the pseudogene TRBV3-2) and TRBJ2-4; the D gene could be TRBD1 or TRBD2 (5 bases each). The CDR3 is 13 amino acids. V lost 4 bases to trimming and J lost 6 bases, with 10 bases between them. Germline lookup yields CDR1 LGHDT and CDR2 YNNKEL (reference sequence). This chain's CDR3 is CASSRGTLNIQYF. In DNA form, the CDR3 reads TGTGCCAGCAGCCGGGGGACCTTAAACATTCAGTACTTC.

The chain joins TRBV30 to TRBJ1-5; D perhaps matches TRBD1 (5 bases). Trimming cost V 0 bases and J 7 bases, with 16 bases left between them. The CDR3 runs 15 residues. Germline CDR1 reads GTSNPN; CDR2 reads SVGIG (reference sequence). The CDR3 loop is CAWSVGPRSGQPQHF. The CDR3 DNA reads as TGTGCCTGGAGTGTGGGACCCAGGTCGGGACAGCCCCAGCATTTT.

This rearrangement joins TRBV6-2 or TRBV6-3 to TRBJ2-4; no reliable D call. Deletions cut 3 bases from V and 4 bases from J, with 10 bases between. Germline V gene sequence: CDR1 MNHEY, CDR2 SVGEGT. The CDR3 is made up of 14 amino acids. CDR3 residues: CASSYTGRKNIQYF. CDR3 DNA sequence: TGTGCCAGCAGTTATACGGGCCGTAAAAACATTCAGTACTTC.

The rearrangement uses TRBV2 and TRBJ2-5; 9 positions match TRBD2. Per the germline V gene, CDR1 is SNHLY and CDR2 is FYNNEI. The CDR3 covers 17 residues. V was pared by 5 bases and J by 5 bases, with 15 bases of the junction left unmatched. CDR3 sequence reads: CASSRARARGGRETQYF. In nucleotides, the CDR3 is TGTGCCAGCAGTCGGGCCCGGGCGCGGGGGGGCCGGGAGACCCAGTACTTC.

The chain combines TRBV7-9 with TRBJ2-1; 8 nucleotides line up with TRBD2. The V gene's germline CDR1 is SEHNR and CDR2 FQNEAQ (reference sequence). With 5 bases clipped from V and 2 bases from J, the junction kept 2 bases outside the gene matches. The CDR3 is made up of 14 amino acids. This CDR3 is CASSLSGTYNEQFF. The DNA of the CDR3 is TGTGCCAGCAGCCTTAGCGGGACCTACAATGAGCAGTTCTTC.

The gene calls are TRBV6-4 and TRBJ2-1; 9 bases align to TRBD1. Germline-derived CDR1 and CDR2 are MRHNA and SNTAGT. V shed 4 bases and J 9 bases; nucleotides not matched to a gene: 10. CDR3 size: 15 residues. CDR3 coding DNA: TGTGCCAGCAGTGCCGGGACAGGGAATTTTGGTGAGCAGTTCTTC. It encodes CASSAGTGNFGEQFF.

The chain joins TRBV29-1 to TRBJ2-7, with D perhaps TRBD1 or TRBD2 (6 bases each). Per the germline V gene, CDR1 is SQVTM and CDR2 is ANQGSEA. This CDR3 comprises 14 residues. Trimming removed 6 bases from V and 6 bases from J, with 21 bases in between. The CDR3 region is CSVGGSNTGREQYF. CDR3 nucleotides: TGCAGCGTGGGGGGCTCGAACACGGGTCGCGAGCAGTACTTC.

The V and J genes are TRBV14 and TRBJ1-2; a possible D gene is TRBD1 (6 bases). The V gene lost 2 bases and the J gene lost 8 bases, with 15 bases spanning the gap. Germline V gives CDR1 SGHDN, CDR2 FVKESK. The CDR3 has 14 amino acids. CDR3 in DNA: TGTGCCAGCAGCCAACTTCAGGGGACGAAAGGCTACACCTTC. Encoded protein: CASSQLQGTKGYTF. Full variable domain (rest looked up from reference TRBV14 and TRBJ1-2): EAGVTQFPSHSVIEKGQTVTLRCDPISGHDNLYWYRRVMGKEIKFLLHFVKESKQDESGMPNNRFLAERTGGTYSTLKVQPAELEDSGVYFCASSQLQGTKGYTFGSGTRLTVV.

The chain employs TRBV29-1 and TRBJ1-3, with 7 bases matching TRBD1. V shed 2 bases and J 2 bases; nucleotides not matched to a gene: 6. Germline V gene data show CDR1 as SQVTM and CDR2 as ANQGSEA. The CDR3 spans 15 residues. CDR3 nucleotides: TGCAGCGTTGAAAGTCGCGACAGGGCTGGAAACACCATATATTTT. As protein: CSVESRDRAGNTIYF.

The V call is TRBV24-1, the J call TRBJ2-5; the D gene is possibly TRBD2 (5 bases). The length of the CDR3 is 15 residues. Germline CDR1 is KGHDR and CDR2 is SFDVKD. V lost 4 bases and J 4 bases, leaving 15 bases between the germline ends. The CDR3 DNA follows: TGTGCCACCAGTGACGGGGTAAGGGCGCCAGAGACCCAGTACTTC. This codes for CATSDGVRAPETQYF.

J is TRBJ2-4 and V is TRBV30; D uncertain. This CDR3 has 15 residues. Germline CDR1 and CDR2: GTSNPN and SVGIG (reference sequence). Trimming left V 2 bases short and J 0 bases short, with 11 bases between. The CDR3 loop is CAWSLRSLAKNIQYF. The DNA of the CDR3 is TGTGCCTGGAGTTTACGGTCACTAGCCAAAAACATTCAGTACTTC.

V gene TRBV5-4 combines with J gene TRBJ1-3, with D maybe TRBD1 (6 bases). Trimming left V 4 bases short and J 1 base short, with 9 bases between. Germline V gene lookup returns CDR1 SGHNT and CDR2 YYREEE (reference sequence). The CDR3 runs 14 residues. The DNA for the CDR3 is TGTGCCAGCAGCAGAACAGGGTCTGGAAACACCATATATTTT. It yields the protein CASSRTGSGNTIYF.

This clone was detected only once. The rearrangement uses TRBV5-6 and TRBJ2-3; a weak D match, TRBD2 (7 bases). Germline V gives CDR1 SGHDT, CDR2 YYEEEE. Trimming removed 0 bases at V and 0 bases at J, with 11 bases between. The CDR3 is 16 amino acids. For the CDR3, the DNA is TGTGCCAGCAGCTTGGCGGGGGGCTCGAGCACAGATACGCAGTATTTT. This translates into CASSLAGGSSTDTQYF.

The J gene is TRBJ1-2, the V gene TRBV27; 7 bases agree with TRBD1. Germline values: CDR1 MNHEY, CDR2 SMNVEV (reference sequence). V shed 5 bases and J 4 bases; nucleotides not matched to a gene: 10. The CDR3 sequence is 15 residues long. DNA for the CDR3: TGTGCCAGCAGTCCTCGACAGGGAACCGTCTATGGCTACACCTTC. Protein: CASSPRQGTVYGYTF.

This chain uses TRBV9 with TRBJ2-7; 8 positions agree with TRBD1. Germline V gene sequence: CDR1 SGDLS, CDR2 YYNGEE. Unmatched junction bases numbered 8, after V lost 3 bases and J lost 0 bases. The CDR3 runs to 16 residues. The CDR3 here is CASSAEDRVGSYEQYF. The CDR3 DNA reads as TGTGCCAGCAGCGCCGAGGACAGGGTGGGCTCCTACGAGCAGTACTTC.

This rearrangement joins TRBV24-1 to TRBJ2-1; D unclear. Germline CDR1 and CDR2: KGHDR and SFDVKD. Trimming shortened V by 4 bases and J by 10 bases, and 7 bases separated the two germline ends. The CDR3 totals 11 residues. The CDR3 sequence is CATSDQNEQFF. Written as DNA, the CDR3 is TGTGCCACCAGTGACCAGAACGAGCAGTTCTTC.

V usage is TRBV18 and J usage is TRBJ1-2; the D gene is possibly TRBD1 (6 bases). In germline, CDR1 is KGHSH, CDR2 LQKENI. V lost 1 base and J lost 4, with 10 bases in between. This CDR3 has 14 residues. The CDR3: CASSPRGLGYGYTF. The CDR3 nucleotides read TGTGCCAGCTCACCACGGGGGCTGGGCTATGGCTACACCTTC.

The chain joins TRBV13 to TRBJ1-2; no clear D. The CDR3 is made up of 12 amino acids. V lost 3 bases, J lost 4 bases, and 6 bases lay in between. CDR1 and CDR2 from the germline V gene are PRHDT and FYEKMQ (reference sequence). The chain's CDR3 is CASSFGGYGYTF. The CDR3 DNA sequence: TGTGCCAGCAGCTTCGGTGGCTATGGCTACACCTTC. The variable domain in full, with the rest retrieved from reference TRBV13 and TRBJ1-2, is AAGVIQSPRHLIKEKRETATLKCYPIPRHDTVYWYQQGPGQDPQFLISFYEKMQSDKGSIPDRFSAQQFSDYHSELNMSSLELGDSALYFCASSFGGYGYTFGSGTRLTVV.

V is TRBV5-1 and J is TRBJ1-6; D perhaps matches TRBD1 (5 bases). This CDR3 is 16 amino acids long. V was shortened by 3 bases and J by 0 bases, with 10 bases between the two germline ends. Germline loops: CDR1 SGHRS, CDR2 YFSETQ. The CDR3 loop is CASSSGANSYNSPLHF. CDR3 nucleotide sequence: TGCGCCAGCAGCTCCGGGGCGAACTCCTATAATTCACCCCTCCACTTT.

The rearrangement joins TRBV7-2 to TRBJ2-5; 14 bases fit TRBD2. Trimming at V came to 5 bases and at J to 1 base, leaving 3 bases not matched to a gene. CDR1 is SGHTA and CDR2 is FQGNSA in the germline V gene. CDR3 length: 16 residues. The CDR3 nucleotides are TGTGCCAGCAGCGGGGGGACTAGCGGGGGCCAAGAGACCCAGTACTTC. Protein sequence: CASSGGTSGGQETQYF. The full variable domain, in which reference TRBV7-2 and TRBJ2-5 provide the parts outside the CDR3, is GAGVSQSPSNKVTEKGKDVELRCDPISGHTALYWYRQSLGQGLEFLIYFQGNSAPDKSGLPSDRFSAERTGGSVSTLTIQRTQQEDSAVYLCASSGGTSGGQETQYFGPGTRLLVL.

Here the CDR3 reads CASSATTEYGYTF. CDR3 DNA: TGTGCCAGCAGCGCCACCACAGAGTATGGCTACACCTTC. The chain uses TRBV11-2 and TRBJ1-2; D uncertain. Between the trimmed V and J ends, which lost 5 bases and 5 bases, there was a span of 12 bases. Looked up from germline, CDR1 is SGHAT and CDR2 is FQNNGV. CDR3 length: 13 amino acids.

The chain recombines TRBV7-2 with TRBJ1-2; 9 nucleotides agree with TRBD1. Germline loops: CDR1 SGHTA, CDR2 FQGNSA. V was pared by 3 bases and J by 8 bases, with 7 bases of the junction left unmatched. The CDR3 is 14 residues long. CDR3 loop: CASSFSRDRVGYTF. Written as DNA, the CDR3 is TGTGCCAGCAGCTTCTCCCGGGACAGGGTCGGCTACACCTTC.

CDR3 sequence (DNA): TGTGCCAGCAGCAGGAGCAAAGAGGTCGTCCCCCAGGGTAGTCCCAATTGCAATGAGCAGTTCTTC. It specifies CASSRSKEVVPQGSPNCNEQFF. The chain couples TRBV21-1 to TRBJ2-1; TRBD1 is taken as the D call from the table, unchecked against the DNA. TRBV21-1 is noted as a pseudogene. The CDR3 runs 22 residues.

Only one count was recorded for this clone. One junction end disagrees with the germline gene, perhaps due to a read error. The chain uses TRBV11-2 and TRBJ2-3; no definite D call. CDR1 is SGHAT and CDR2 is FQNNGV in the germline V gene. This CDR3 is 15 amino acids long. The CDR3 sequence is CASTLIPGDRDTQYF. Here the CDR3 DNA reads TGTGCCAGCACCTTAATTCCCGGCGACCGGGATACGCAGTATTTT.

The chain has TRBV2 and TRBJ2-1; TRBD2 agrees at 11 bases. Germline V gene data show CDR1 as SNHLY and CDR2 as FYNNEI. Trimming took 7 bases from V and 6 from J; bases not matched to a gene: 8. This CDR3 has 15 amino acids. CDR3 DNA sequence: TGTGCCAGCAATTTCTATAGCGGGGGGGGCAATGAGCAGTTCTTC. Amino acid sequence: CASNFYSGGGNEQFF.

The V and J genes are TRBV6-2 or TRBV6-3 and TRBJ2-5; no clear D gene. Germline loops: CDR1 MNHEY, CDR2 SVGEGT. There are 14 residues in the CDR3. The V end lost 1 base, the J end lost 2 bases, and 8 bases lay between the germline ends. CDR3 loop: CASSYYGLQETQYF. CDR3 coding DNA: TGTGCCAGCAGTTACTATGGCCTACAAGAGACCCAGTACTTC.

This clone was counted a single time. The V call is TRBV4-1, the J call TRBJ2-4; perhaps TRBD1 as D (5 bases). This CDR3 has 15 residues. Trimming pared 0 bases from V and 5 bases from J, leaving 11 bases between. Germline V gene data show CDR1 as MGHRA and CDR2 as YSYEKL. The CDR3 protein is CASSQEAGLENIQYF. In DNA, the CDR3 is TGCGCCAGCAGCCAAGAAGCAGGGTTGGAAAACATTCAGTACTTC.

This chain's CDR3 is CASSWREGTEAFF. The CDR3 coding sequence is TGTGCCAGCAGTTGGAGGGAGGGGACTGAAGCTTTCTTT. The V and J genes are TRBV6-5 and TRBJ1-1; weak D call: TRBD1 (5 bases). In germline, CDR1 is MNHEY, CDR2 SVGAGI. The CDR3 totals 13 residues. V was shortened by 4 bases and J by 5 bases, with 11 bases between the two germline ends.

The chain couples TRBV5-8 to TRBJ1-1, with 10 positions matching TRBD1. This CDR3 contains 15 residues. The V gene end was trimmed by 0 bases and the J gene end by 5 bases; junction bases not matched to a gene: 4. The germline V gene encodes CDR1 SGHTS and CDR2 YDEGEE. CDR3 sequence (DNA): TGTGCCAGCAGCTTGGTGGACAGGGGGGGAACTGAAGCTTTCTTT. Amino acid sequence: CASSLVDRGGTEAFF.